Shown below are 20 T cell receptor beta chains from a single sample sequenced in a study of T cells in Graves' hyperthyroidism and ophthalmopathy. TCR beta CDR3 sequences were amplified from RNA transcripts. With the HTBI primer set, the TCR CDR3 went through a first round of RT-PCR. TCRdb fed the multiplex PCR reads into MiXCR, producing one record per CDR3 protein. The sample has approximately 640,000 distinct CDR3 sequences; approximately 15% are singletons. The specimen sequenced was blood. These receptors came from a man between 50 and 59 years old with Graves' hyperthyroidism.

This chain joins TRBV24-1 and TRBJ1-5, with a possible D match to TRBD1 (6 bases). The germline gives CDR1 KGHDR, CDR2 SFDVKD. With 7 bases removed from V and 2 bases from J, the gap between germline ends came to 17 bases. The CDR3 has 16 residues. The CDR3 region has the DNA TGTGCCACCAGGGACAGTGGGCAGGAGGGCAATCAGCCCCAGCATTTT. It yields the protein CATRDSGQEGNQPQHF.

This clonotype showed up just a few times. The chain combines TRBV7-2 with TRBJ1-1; the match to TRBD1 covers 7 bases. The CDR3 has 14 residues. The germline V gene encodes CDR1 SGHTA and CDR2 FQGNSA. V lost 3 bases, J lost 5 bases, and 6 bases stayed unmatched. CDR3 bases: TGTGCCAGCAGCTTGGAGACAGGGCTAACTGAAGCTTTCTTT. Protein product: CASSLETGLTEAFF.

This clonotype has a count of ten or more. The chain uses TRBV28 and TRBJ2-7; 8 positions match TRBD1. The CDR3 length is 15 residues. The germline V gene encodes CDR1 MDHEN and CDR2 SYDVKM. V lost 5 bases to trimming and J lost 2 bases; unmatched junction nucleotides: 8. The CDR3 nucleotides are TGTGCCAGCAGTGGGGCGGGACAGGCCCCCTACGAGCAGTACTTC. Protein product: CASSGAGQAPYEQYF.

This clonotype has a count of ten or more. The chain has TRBV27 and TRBJ2-7, with 7 positions matching TRBD1. The V gene end was trimmed by 0 bases and the J gene end by 1 base; junction bases not matched to a gene: 6. The CDR3 spans 16 residues. The germline V gene encodes CDR1 MNHEY and CDR2 SMNVEV (reference sequence). The CDR3 sequence: CASSLSLGDSSYEQYF. For the CDR3, the DNA is TGTGCCAGCAGTTTATCACTCGGGGACAGTTCCTACGAGCAGTACTTC.

This clonotype was detected ten times or more. This sequence joins TRBV12-3 or TRBV12-4 and TRBJ1-2; no firm D call. V dropped 3 bases and J dropped 4 bases, with 9 bases sitting between them. This CDR3 contains 13 residues. The CDR3 nucleotides read TGTGCCAGCAGTTTCACCCTGGCCTATGGCTACACCTTC. Translation: CASSFTLAYGYTF.

This clonotype was seen only a few times. The genes are TRBV28 and TRBJ1-1; tentative D call: TRBD1 (6 bases). The germline CDR1 and CDR2 sequences are MDHEN and SYDVKM. The V end was cut by 2 bases, the J end by 6 bases, with 10 bases between. The CDR3 has 13 residues. The CDR3 loop reads CASSLQGYAEAFF. The CDR3 DNA reads as TGTGCCAGCAGTTTACAGGGGTACGCTGAAGCTTTCTTT. Filled out from reference TRBV28 and TRBJ1-1, the complete variable domain reads DVKVTQSSRYLVKRTGEKVFLECVQDMDHENMFWYRQDPGLGLRLIYFSYDVKMKEKGDIPEGYSVSREKKERFSLILESASTNQTSMYLCASSLQGYAEAFFGQGTRLTVV.

The rearrangement uses TRBV30 and TRBJ2-1; 13 positions match TRBD2. This CDR3 contains 13 residues. In germline, CDR1 is GTSNPN, CDR2 SVGIG (reference sequence). V trimming: 5 bases; J trimming: 5 bases; junction bases outside the gene matches: 0. The CDR3 reads CAWGTSGNNEQFF. The CDR3 nucleotides read TGTGCCTGGGGGACTAGCGGGAACAATGAGCAGTTCTTC.

This clonotype was observed a few times. This chain links TRBV20-1 with TRBJ2-7; 7 bases are shared with TRBD1. Germline V gene lookup returns CDR1 DFQATT and CDR2 SNEGSKA (reference sequence). With V trimmed by 4 bases and J by 2 bases, 11 bases remained unmatched. This CDR3 contains 15 residues. CDR3 nucleotide sequence: TGCAGTGCTAAACGTGACATAGACAGGGCCTACGAGCAGTACTTC. It yields the protein CSAKRDIDRAYEQYF.

This clonotype was counted at least ten times. The CDR3 DNA reads as TGTGCCAGCAGTGAAGTCTCGGGGCCTAGCACAGATACGCAGTATTTT. Translation gives CASSEVSGPSTDTQYF. V is TRBV2 and J is TRBJ2-3, with D possibly being TRBD1 or TRBD2 (5 bases each). V lost 1 base and J 0 bases, leaving 11 bases between the germline ends. CDR1 is SNHLY and CDR2 is FYNNEI in the germline V gene. This CDR3 has 16 residues. Variable domain in full (rest from reference TRBV2 and TRBJ2-3): EPEVTQTPSHQVTQMGQEVILRCVPISNHLYFYWYRQILGQKVEFLVSFYNNEISEKSEIFDDQFSVERPDGSNFTLKIRSTKLEDSAMYFCASSEVSGPSTDTQYFGPGTRLTVL.

In this sample, this clonotype turned up a few times. The V and J genes are TRBV3-1 and TRBJ2-3; D is perhaps TRBD2 (7 bases). The CDR3 runs to 16 residues. V was pared by 4 bases and J by 0 bases, with 14 bases between. Germline lookup yields CDR1 LGHDT and CDR2 YNNKEL (reference sequence). This chain's CDR3 is CASSLLGGLSTDTQYF. As DNA, the CDR3 is TGTGCCAGCAGCCTACTCGGGGGGCTGAGCACAGATACGCAGTATTTT.

The chain is built from TRBV12-3 or TRBV12-4 and TRBJ1-2; D not certain. CDR3 size: 13 residues. The V gene lost 3 bases and the J gene lost 2 bases, with 7 bases spanning the gap. The CDR3 region has the DNA TGTGCCAGCAGTTTTCGGGAAAACTATGGCTACACCTTC. Translating it yields CASSFRENYGYTF.

This clonotype was detected many times. J is TRBJ2-5 and V is TRBV2; possible D gene TRBD2, 6 bases. Germline V lookup: CDR1 SNHLY, CDR2 FYNNEI. There are 13 residues in the CDR3. The V end was cut by 11 bases, the J end by 1 base, with 14 bases between. CDR3 coding DNA: TGTGCCGGAAACACAGCGGGCCAAGAGACCCAGTACTTC. It translates to CAGNTAGQETQYF.

The V and J genes are TRBV3-1 and TRBJ2-2; D is unresolved. V was cut by 6 bases and J by 4 bases, with 9 bases left in between. The CDR3 extends over 13 amino acids. Germline V lookup: CDR1 LGHDT, CDR2 YNNKEL (reference sequence). CDR3: CASRRKSTGELFF. For the CDR3, the DNA is TGTGCCAGCAGGCGAAAGAGCACCGGGGAGCTGTTTTTT.

V and J are TRBV7-2 and TRBJ1-5; D is perhaps TRBD1 (6 bases). The V and J ends lost 4 bases and 6 bases respectively, with 19 bases between them. Per the germline V gene, CDR1 is SGHTA and CDR2 is FQGNSA. The CDR3 has 16 residues. CDR3 sequence (DNA): TGTGCCAGCAGCTGGGGGGCGGGGGCGCGTACTCAGCCCCAGCATTTT. It is translated as CASSWGAGARTQPQHF.

In regard to this clonotype: This may be a read error: a much more frequent sequence differs by one nucleotide. The chain couples TRBV28 to TRBJ1-1; D uncertain. Germline CDR1 is MDHEN and CDR2 is SYDVKM. The CDR3 loop spans 14 amino acids. Trimming took off 5 bases at V and 6 bases at J, with 16 bases between the two ends. The CDR3 loop is CASSHPPPGPEAFF. CDR3 sequence (DNA): TGTGCCAGCAGTCACCCACCCCCCGGGCCTGAAGCTTTCTTT.

In its sample, this clonotype was seen a few times. This chain joins TRBV7-3 and TRBJ2-5; D possibly matches TRBD1 or TRBD2 (5 bases each). Looked up from germline, CDR1 is SGHTA and CDR2 is FQGTGA. Trimming left V 1 base short and J 4 bases short, with 7 bases between. The CDR3 consists of 13 residues. CDR3: CASSLNGGETQYF. Written as DNA, the CDR3 is TGTGCCAGCAGCTTAAATGGGGGAGAGACCCAGTACTTC.

This clonotype showed up just a few times. The J gene is TRBJ1-3, the V gene TRBV7-9, with unresolved D. The CDR3 totals 16 residues. Germline CDR1 and CDR2: SEHNR and FQNEAQ (reference sequence). Trimming cost V 1 base and J 0 bases, with 10 bases left between them. Here the CDR3 reads CASSLGGPSSGNTIYF. The DNA of the CDR3 is TGTGCCAGCAGCTTAGGAGGGCCAAGCTCTGGAAACACCATATATTTT.

This clonotype was counted many times. V usage is TRBV29-1 and J usage is TRBJ2-5, with D perhaps being TRBD1 or TRBD2 (6 bases each). This CDR3 is built from 14 residues. With 5 bases removed from V and 4 bases from J, the gap between germline ends came to 17 bases. In germline, CDR1 is SQVTM, CDR2 ANQGSEA. CDR3 amino acids: CSVHPGGQTETQYF. DNA for the CDR3: TGCAGCGTTCATCCTGGGGGGCAGACAGAGACCCAGTACTTC.

Notes on this clonotype: A read error may account for a junction end that differs from germline. The rearrangement links TRBV2 to TRBJ2-4, with unresolved D. CDR1 is SNHLY, CDR2 FYNNEI, per germline. CDR3 length: 10 amino acids. CDR3 sequence reads: CASSSFRLRF. The CDR3, as DNA: TGTGCCAGCAGCTCTTTTAGATTGAGGTTC.

The sample holds many counts of this clonotype. J is TRBJ2-7 and V is TRBV20-1, with 9 positions matching TRBD1. From germline, CDR1 is DFQATT and CDR2 SNEGSKA (reference sequence). The V and J ends lost 0 bases and 6 bases, in that order; junction bases with no gene match: 12. This CDR3 spans 16 amino acids. The CDR3 bases are TGCAGTGCTAGAGATCACCGACAGGGGGTAGGAGGCGAGCAGTACTTC. Its translation is CSARDHRQGVGGEQYF.